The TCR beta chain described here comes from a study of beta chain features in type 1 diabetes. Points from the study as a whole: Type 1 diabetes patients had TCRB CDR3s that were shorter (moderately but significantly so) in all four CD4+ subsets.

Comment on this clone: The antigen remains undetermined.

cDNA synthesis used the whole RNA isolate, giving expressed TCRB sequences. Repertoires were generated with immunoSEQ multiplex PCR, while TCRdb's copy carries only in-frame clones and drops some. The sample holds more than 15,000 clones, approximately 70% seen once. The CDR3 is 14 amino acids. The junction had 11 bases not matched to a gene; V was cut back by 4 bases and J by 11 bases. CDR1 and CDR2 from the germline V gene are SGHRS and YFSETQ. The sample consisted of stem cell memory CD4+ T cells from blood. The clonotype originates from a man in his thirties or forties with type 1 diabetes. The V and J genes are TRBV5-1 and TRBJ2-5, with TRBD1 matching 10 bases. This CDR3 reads CASSPDRGHREQYF. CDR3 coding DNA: TGCGCCAGCAGCCCCGACAGGGGGCATCGAGAGCAGTACTTC.